The 24 T cell receptor beta chains presented below share a single source sample, sequenced in a study of identical twins listed by TCRdb under 2016. Library creation used 5' RACE. The reads were generated on an Illumina HiSeq 2000. TCRdb applied fastp at Q25 and MiXCR to the public reads, then kept only in-frame beta chains. Each record represents a unique CDR3 protein, reported with the most common genes and DNA among its rows. The sample has hundreds of thousands of distinct CDR3 sequences on record, roughly 7.2% of them singletons. The top ten clones comprise 1.6% of the sample. These sequences were also reported in another study, on yellow fever vaccine responses in identical twins.

Sequencing was done on a sample of PBMCs. All receptors derive from a woman aged 18-29 years in good health.

This clonotype has more than one count but fewer than ten. V is TRBV4-1 and J is TRBJ2-7; 8 bases are shared with TRBD1. Trimming at V came to 0 bases and at J to 4 bases, leaving 5 bases not matched to a gene. The germline V gene has CDR1 MGHRA and CDR2 YSYEKL. The CDR3 has 15 amino acids. In DNA form, the CDR3 reads TGCGCCAGCAGCCAAGAGCGGCAGGGGGCTTACGAGCAGTACTTC. This codes for CASSQERQGAYEQYF.

This clonotype occurred a few times. The gene calls are TRBV25-1 and TRBJ1-6, with 8 bases fitting TRBD1. V lost 5 bases and J lost 10; bases outside the gene matches: 7. CDR3 size: 14 residues. CDR1 is MGHDK and CDR2 is SYGVNS in the germline V gene. DNA of the CDR3: TGTGCCAGCAGTTCGGACAGGGCCCTCTCACCCCTCCACTTT. This gives the protein CASSSDRALSPLHF. Full variable domain (outside the CDR3, taken from reference TRBV25-1 and TRBJ1-6): EADIYQTPRYLVIGTGKKITLECSQTMGHDKMYWYQQDPGMELHLIHYSYGVNSTEKGDLSSESTVSRIRTEHFPLTLESARPSHTSQYLCASSSDRALSPLHFGNGTRLTVT.

The chain combines TRBV4-1 with TRBJ1-1, with D unresolved. Germline CDR1 reads MGHRA; CDR2 reads YSYEKL. V gave up 4 bases and J gave up 3 bases, with 18 bases separating them. The CDR3 runs to 16 residues. The CDR3 region has the DNA TGCGCCAGCAGCCGGTTACAGCAAAGCGTCGACACTGAAGCTTTCTTT. Amino acid sequence: CASSRLQQSVDTEAFF.

There are many counts of this clonotype. This chain connects TRBV3-1 to TRBJ1-1; D gene uncertain. V was pared by 4 bases and J by 5 bases, with 17 bases between. There are 15 residues in the CDR3. Germline CDR1 and CDR2: LGHDT and YNNKEL (reference sequence). In nucleotides, the CDR3 is TGTGCCAGCAGCCCTACCTCGTTGGAGAGGACTGAAGCTTTCTTT. Amino acids: CASSPTSLERTEAFF.

This clonotype was seen more than once but under ten times. The J gene is TRBJ1-4, the V gene TRBV6-1; D is uncertain. The CDR3 spans 11 residues. V shed 6 bases and J shed 7 bases, with 6 bases lying between them. Germline assignment: CDR1 MNHNS and CDR2 SASEGT. As DNA, the CDR3 is TGTGCCAGCAGGATGGGTGAAAAACTGTTTTTT. It translates to CASRMGEKLFF.

The table lists this clonotype with a few counts. The chain links TRBV20-1 to TRBJ2-5; D not resolved. V was trimmed by 3 bases and J by 11 bases, leaving 13 bases between them. The V gene's germline CDR1 is DFQATT and CDR2 SNEGSKA (reference sequence). The CDR3 totals 11 residues. The CDR3 is CSASFVLVQYF. Here the CDR3 DNA reads TGCAGTGCTAGTTTTGTTTTAGTTCAGTACTTC.

Ten or more counts support this clonotype. J is TRBJ2-2 and V is TRBV10-1; D ambiguous. Trimming took off 5 bases at V and 6 bases at J, with 10 bases between the two ends. Germline CDR1 reads WNHNN; CDR2 reads SYGVQD (reference sequence). This CDR3 spans 13 amino acids. CDR3 sequence: CASSSSLPGELFF. CDR3 bases: TGCGCCAGCAGTTCTAGTCTCCCCGGGGAGCTGTTTTTT.

The chain joins TRBV7-9 to TRBJ1-4; possibly TRBD1 for D (6 bases). The CDR3 has 16 amino acids. From germline, CDR1 is SEHNR and CDR2 FQNEAQ (reference sequence). Trimming shortened V by 0 bases and J by 8 bases, and 16 bases separated the two germline ends. The CDR3 bases are TGTGCCAGCAGCTTAGCGGTTACAGGGCTGAACGAAAAACTGTTTTTT. As protein: CASSLAVTGLNEKLFF.

This clonotype was observed at least ten times. The chain links TRBV5-1 to TRBJ2-1; D ambiguous. The ends were cut back, 4 bases at V and 6 bases at J, with 8 bases in the middle. The CDR3 is 12 residues long. Germline values: CDR1 SGHRS, CDR2 YFSETQ. The CDR3 is CASSPTSNEQFF. CDR3 sequence (DNA): TGCGCCAGCAGCCCCACAAGCAATGAGCAGTTCTTC.

This clonotype was seen ten or more times. The chain couples TRBV7-9 to TRBJ2-1, with a weak D call TRBD1 (5 bases). Trimming cost V 4 bases and J 6 bases, with 7 bases left between them. Germline loops: CDR1 SEHNR, CDR2 FQNEAQ (reference sequence). CDR3 size: 12 residues. The CDR3 reads CASSSRVNEQFF. CDR3 sequence (DNA): TGTGCCAGCAGCTCCAGGGTCAATGAGCAGTTCTTC.

CDR3 in DNA: TGTGCCAGCAGTAATATGGAGGGCTTTAAAGGCTCCTACAATGAGCAGTTCTTC. As protein: CASSNMEGFKGSYNEQFF. The chain couples TRBV11-1 to TRBJ2-1; maybe TRBD2 (6 bases). The germline gives CDR1 SGHAT, CDR2 FQDESV (reference sequence). V lost 6 bases to trimming and J lost 0 bases, with 21 bases between them. CDR3 length: 18 residues.

The chain couples TRBV20-1 to TRBJ2-2; a weak D match, TRBD1 (6 bases). The CDR3 runs to 14 residues. The V end lost 3 bases, the J end lost 2 bases, and 10 bases lay between the germline ends. Germline-derived CDR1 and CDR2 are DFQATT and SNEGSKA (reference sequence). The CDR3: CSASYRDNTGELFF. As DNA, the CDR3 is TGCAGTGCTAGCTACAGGGATAACACCGGGGAGCTGTTTTTT.

This clonotype was observed a few times. The rearrangement joins TRBV6-1 to TRBJ2-3; D is unresolved. Germline-derived CDR1 and CDR2 are MNHNS and SASEGT. The V end lost 0 bases, the J end lost 1 base, and 11 bases lay between the germline ends. The CDR3 is 16 amino acids. The DNA of the CDR3 is TGTGCCAGCAGTGAAGCGAACACCGGGCGCACAGATACGCAGTATTTT. It yields the protein CASSEANTGRTDTQYF.

This clonotype has ten or more counts. This sequence joins TRBV5-1 and TRBJ2-2; 10 bases match TRBD2. The J segment lost 2 bases and the V segment lost 4 bases, leaving 5 bases of the junction unmatched. This CDR3 region has 16 residues. The germline V gene has CDR1 SGHRS and CDR2 YFSETQ. The CDR3 protein is CASSQAGGQNTGELFF. CDR3 nucleotide sequence: TGCGCCAGCAGCCAAGCGGGGGGGCAAAACACCGGGGAGCTGTTTTTT.

This clonotype appeared a few times. The chain carries TRBV4-2 and TRBJ2-1; TRBD2 might be the D (6 bases). V lost 0 bases and J lost 7, with 13 bases in between. The CDR3 is 15 residues long. Germline assignment: CDR1 LGHNA and CDR2 YNFKEQ. The CDR3 coding sequence is TGTGCCAGCAGCCAAGATCGGGGCGGGAATAATGAGCAGTTCTTC. Protein: CASSQDRGGNNEQFF.

This clonotype was recorded many times. The CDR3 spells CASSFSGSTEAFF. The CDR3 DNA follows: TGTGCCAGCAGTTTCTCGGGTTCGACTGAAGCTTTCTTT. The gene calls are TRBV12-3 or TRBV12-4 and TRBJ1-1; D is undetermined. The length of the CDR3 is 13 residues. Trimming removed 3 bases at V and 5 bases at J, with 10 bases between.

This chain joins TRBV7-6 and TRBJ2-1; TRBD2 is a possible D gene (6 bases). Germline CDR1 reads SGHVS; CDR2 reads FNYEAQ. Trimming cost V 5 bases and J 9 bases, with 20 bases left between them. This CDR3 has 15 amino acids. This CDR3 reads CASSPHAGSFVEQFF. The CDR3 DNA is TGTGCCAGCAGCCCCCACGCGGGAAGCTTTGTTGAGCAGTTCTTC.

The rearrangement uses TRBV6-5 and TRBJ1-2; D remains ambiguous. Trimming pared 6 bases from V and 6 bases from J, leaving 20 bases between. CDR3 length: 15 residues. The germline V gene has CDR1 MNHEY and CDR2 SVGAGI. CDR3 in amino acids: CASSHLEIASDGYTF. The CDR3 nucleotides are TGTGCCAGCAGCCACCTCGAGATAGCGTCGGATGGCTACACCTTC.

This clonotype was seen at least ten times. The chain uses TRBV3-1 and TRBJ1-5; D perhaps matches TRBD1 (6 bases). With 3 bases removed from V and 7 bases from J, the gap between germline ends came to 13 bases. The CDR3 is 14 residues long. Germline CDR1 LGHDT, CDR2 YNNKEL (reference sequence). As DNA, the CDR3 is TGTGCCAGCAGCCACGAGGGGGTTGGCCAGCCCCAGCATTTT. It encodes CASSHEGVGQPQHF.

In its sample, this clonotype was seen a few times. The chain recombines TRBV15 with TRBJ2-1; D uncertain. The CDR3 totals 13 residues. In germline, CDR1 is LNHNV, CDR2 YYDKDF (reference sequence). V was shortened by 5 bases and J by 3 bases, with 8 bases between the two germline ends. This CDR3 is CATSVGNYNEQFF. CDR3 coding DNA: TGTGCCACCAGCGTTGGAAACTACAATGAGCAGTTCTTC.

This clonotype was found a few times. The chain recombines TRBV3-1 with TRBJ2-7; 7 positions match TRBD1. Germline V gene sequence: CDR1 LGHDT, CDR2 YNNKEL (reference sequence). Trimming removed 4 bases from V and 1 base from J; junction bases left unmatched: 13. The CDR3 loop spans 17 amino acids. CDR3 residues: CASSPIHPRQGSYEQYV. The CDR3 region has the DNA TGTGCCAGCAGCCCAATTCACCCCAGACAGGGATCCTACGAGCAGTACGTC.

The table lists this clonotype with a few counts. This sequence joins TRBV20-1 and TRBJ1-6, with 7 nucleotides matching TRBD1. This CDR3 region has 13 residues. Germline V gene sequence: CDR1 DFQATT, CDR2 SNEGSKA (reference sequence). With 6 bases clipped from V and 6 bases from J, the junction kept 5 bases outside the gene matches. CDR3 amino acids: CSAGTGVNSPLHF. The CDR3 DNA follows: TGCAGTGCGGGAACAGGGGTTAATTCACCCCTCCACTTT.

This clonotype was seen at least ten times. The gene calls are TRBV3-1 and TRBJ2-3; D gene unclear. Germline V gene lookup returns CDR1 LGHDT and CDR2 YNNKEL (reference sequence). V dropped 0 bases and J dropped 5 bases, with 3 bases sitting between them. This CDR3 spans 12 amino acids. CDR3 protein: CASSQEGDTQYF. The CDR3, as DNA: TGTGCCAGCAGCCAAGAAGGAGATACGCAGTATTTT.

There are a few counts of this clonotype. The rearrangement links TRBV12-3 or TRBV12-4 to TRBJ1-5, with unresolved D. The CDR3 is made up of 13 amino acids. V lost 6 bases and J lost 4, with 10 bases in between. The DNA for the CDR3 is TGTGCCAGCAGCAAAGTAGAGAATCAGCCCCAGCATTTT. This sequence encodes CASSKVENQPQHF.